The rows below give T cell receptor beta chains drawn from one sample of a study of blood T cell repertoires in COVID-19. Clones were read by immunoSEQ multiplex PCR, and TCRdb kept only the in-frame ones, dropping some. The sample lists about 200,000 clones, 89% seen once, with 4% in the top ten. Sample: PBMCs or T cells enriched from blood (not recorded which). All receptors derive from a woman aged 30 to 39 with acute COVID-19. The CDR3 runs from the conserved cysteine through the conserved F or W. Each record gives: CDR3 DNA, CDR3 protein, D gene, J gene, V gene, clone size. D genes are given only for firm matches. A row's size may be missing; if present it is once, few, many or a size class.

TGTGCCAGCAGCTTCCAAGGGGCCGCAACTAATGAAAAACTGTTTTTT,CASSFQGAATNEKLFF,-,TRBJ1-4,TRBV7-9,-
TGTGCCAGCAGCGCCTACAGGGGGCAGGAAACTGAAGCTTTCTTT,CASSAYRGQETEAFF,TRBD1,TRBJ1-1,TRBV9,once
TGTGCCAGCAGCTTGGCCGGGACACCCTATGGCTACACCTTC,CASSLAGTPYGYTF,-,TRBJ1-2,TRBV5-4,-
TGTGCCAGCTCACCACTGACACAAGAGACCCAGTACTTC,CASSPLTQETQYF,-,TRBJ2-5,TRBV18,-
TGTGCCAGCAGCCAAGGATTTTACGAGGATGAGCAGTTCTTC,CASSQGFYEDEQFF,-,TRBJ2-1,TRBV3-1/TRBV3-2,-
TGCAGCGTTGAAGATCTTATAAGGGAGACTAACTATGGCTACACCTTC,CSVEDLIRETNYGYTF,-,TRBJ1-2,TRBV29-1,-
TGCGCCAGCAGCCAAGGGACAGGCGGATTAATGGGCTATGGCTACACCTTC,CASSQGTGGLMGYGYTF,TRBD1,TRBJ1-2,TRBV4-1,few
TGTGCCAGTAGTATCTGGGCGGGGTCCGATACGCAGTATTTT,CASSIWAGSDTQYF,-,TRBJ2-3,TRBV19,once
TGTGCCAGCAGCCTCTTAACCCAGGGTTCTGAAGATACGCAGTATTTT,CASSLLTQGSEDTQYF,-,TRBJ2-3,TRBV5-4,-
TGTGCCAGCAGTTTATTTACAGGGTCAATTAGCACAGATACGCAGTATTTT,CASSLFTGSISTDTQYF,-,TRBJ2-3,TRBV27,-
TGTGCCAGCAGTGGACAGGGGGCGAACACTGAAGCTTTCTTT,CASSGQGANTEAFF,TRBD1,TRBJ1-1,TRBV28,-